This TCR beta chain was sequenced in a study of blood T cell repertoires in COVID-19. V lost 10 bases, J lost 0 bases, and 11 bases stayed unmatched. The germline gives CDR1 SEHNR, CDR2 FQNEAQ (reference sequence). There are 16 residues in the CDR3. Clones were sequenced by immunoSEQ multiplex PCR, and TCRdb holds only the in-frame ones, with some missing. The data show about 440,000 clones, 88% seen once. Material for sequencing was peripheral blood. The chain combines TRBV7-9 with TRBJ2-4; 8 bases match TRBD2. This clonotype originated in a woman aged 45-59 years with COVID-19, enrolled during active disease. This CDR3 is CATGGDDDLAKNIQYF. The CDR3 bases are TGTGCCACCGGGGGGGACGACGACCTAGCCAAAAACATTCAGTACTTC. The complete variable domain, with remaining parts taken from reference TRBV7-9 and TRBJ2-4, reads DTGVSQNPRHKITKRGQNVTFRCDPISEHNRLYWYRQTLGQGPEFLTYFQNEAQLEKSRLLSDRFSAERPKGSFSTLEIQRTEQGDSAMYLCATGGDDDLAKNIQYFGAGTRLSVL.